This T cell receptor (beta chain) was captured in a study of T cells after yellow fever vaccination. TCRdb reanalysed the 5' RACE reads using MiXCR and keeps one entry per CDR3 protein. The sample consists of under 500,000 distinct CDR3 sequences, about 17% of them appearing once. The CDR3 contains 14 residues. Germline CDR1 reads SQVTM; CDR2 reads ANQGSEA. V was trimmed by 6 bases and J by 4 bases, leaving 16 bases between them. This clonotype was detected ten times or more. The V gene is TRBV29-1, the J gene TRBJ1-5; D call uncertain. The sequencing used PBMCs, collected before the yellow fever booster vaccination. The receptor's source is a man between 18 and 29 years old who received the YFV17D yellow fever vaccine. This CDR3 reads CSVAVDGKNQPQHF. In DNA, the CDR3 is TGCAGCGTAGCCGTGGACGGGAAAAATCAGCCCCAGCATTTT. Filled out from reference TRBV29-1 and TRBJ1-5, the complete variable domain reads SAVISQKPSRDICQRGTSLTIQCQVDSQVTMMFWYRQQPGQSLTLIATANQGSEATYESGFVIDKFPISRPNLTFSTLTVSNMSPEDSSIYLCSVAVDGKNQPQHFGDGTRLSIL.